This T cell receptor beta chain was recorded in a study of CD8 T cells in ankylosing spondylitis. Notes on the study in general: What seemed typical of ankylosing spondylitis blood was a TCR beta motif built from about 8 highly homologous variants.

This clonotype appeared a few times. What it binds is not known. TCRdb independently ran MiXCR on the 5' RACE reads; one entry per CDR3 protein. The profile shows around 220,000 distinct CDR3 sequences, about 18% of them singletons. The CDR3 covers 15 residues. From germline, CDR1 is SGHTA and CDR2 FQGNSA. V was clipped by 6 bases and J by 0 bases, with 15 bases between them. This receptor was identified in a male donor with ankylosing spondylitis. The source material was blood, either unsorted or a sorted T cell fraction (not recorded which). The gene calls are TRBV7-2 and TRBJ2-7, with a tentative D call TRBD2 (6 bases). CDR3 sequence: CASSFDATSSYEQYF. CDR3 DNA: TGTGCCAGCAGTTTTGACGCGACTAGCTCCTACGAGCAGTACTTC.